Sequencing of this T cell receptor (beta chain) was carried out in a study of lymphopenia after photon versus proton radiotherapy. Method: immunoSEQ multiplex PCR; TCRdb's copy keeps in-frame clones and lacks some. Among tens of thousands of clones, 75% to 90% were seen once, and the ten largest hold more than 12%. Remarks on this clone: The antigen remains undetermined.

Germline V gene lookup returns CDR1 SGHTA and CDR2 FQGNSA. The CDR3 consists of 15 residues. V was clipped by 5 bases and J by 4 bases, with 18 bases between them. Study results and limitations: Under photons, naive T cells and diversity fell while effector/memory populations rose. Post-nadir diversity loss with photons came from oligoclonal expansion, particularly CD8+ Temra cells. A bigger post-nadir fall in TCR diversity correlated inversely with survival time in deceased patients. Better survival with proton therapy was suggested as possible, not demonstrated.

This specimen was peripheral blood, taken from a patient treated with proton-based radiotherapy. The chain is built from TRBV7-2 and TRBJ2-7; D is possibly TRBD1 (6 bases). The source of this sequence is a woman aged 70-85 years with pancreatic cancer. CDR3 in DNA: TGTGCCAGCAGCCAACAGGGTTTCACAGTGTACGAGCAGTACTTC. Amino acid sequence: CASSQQGFTVYEQYF.